Below, 25 T cell receptor beta chains from the same sample are listed, as sequenced in a study of T and B cells in COVID-19 patients. Multiplex PCR with BIOMED2 TRB-A/B primer pools amplified TRB rearrangements. TCRdb reprocessed the multiplex PCR reads via MiXCR and lists one record per CDR3 protein. Of around 9,000 distinct CDR3 sequences listed, around 29% are singletons. Blood genomic DNA input for TRB amplification was about 240-500 ng. Sequencing input: blood. The receptor source for this set is a human donor who had recovered from COVID-19.

This clonotype has just one count. The V call is TRBV7-9, the J call TRBJ1-6; tentatively, D is TRBD1 (5 bases). Trimming left V 5 bases short and J 5 bases short, with 16 bases between. Germline loops: CDR1 SEHNR, CDR2 FQNEAQ (reference sequence). This CDR3 contains 16 residues. The CDR3 spells CASSQVAGSDNSPLHF. DNA for the CDR3: TGTGCCAGCAGCCAAGTCGCAGGGTCTGATAATTCACCCCTCCACTTT.

The chain has TRBV18 and TRBJ2-2; unclear D gene. Germline CDR1 is KGHSH and CDR2 is LQKENI. The CDR3 contains 14 residues. V was trimmed by 4 bases and J by 4 bases, leaving 10 bases between them. The CDR3 is CASSLEVGTGELFF. As DNA, the CDR3 is TGTGCCAGCTCACTTGAGGTTGGCACCGGGGAGCTGTTTTTT.

The CDR3 spells CSARGAGRSYNEQFF. In DNA, the CDR3 is TGCAGTGCTAGAGGTGCAGGACGCTCCTACAATGAGCAGTTCTTC. V and J are TRBV20-1 and TRBJ2-1; D is uncertain. The CDR3 sequence is 15 residues long. CDR1 and CDR2 (germline): DFQATT, SNEGSKA (reference sequence). The V and J ends lost 1 base and 0 bases respectively, with 10 bases between them.

This clonotype occurred a few times. The genes are TRBV20-1 and TRBJ2-2, with unresolved D. The V end lost 3 bases, the J end lost 8 bases, and 7 bases lay between the germline ends. CDR3 length: 11 residues. Germline CDR1 is DFQATT and CDR2 is SNEGSKA (reference sequence). The CDR3 sequence: CSASPRGELFF. The CDR3 DNA reads TGCAGTGCTAGCCCTCGAGGGGAGCTGTTTTTT.

By proportion, this clonotype is medium-sized. This chain uses TRBV15 with TRBJ2-3, with no clear D. This CDR3 region has 16 residues. The germline CDR1 and CDR2 sequences are LNHNV and YYDKDF (reference sequence). V dropped 0 bases and J dropped 1 base, with 11 bases sitting between them. The CDR3 region has the DNA TGTGCCACCAGCAGAGATGTAGGAATTCGCACAGATACGCAGTATTTT. Translation: CATSRDVGIRTDTQYF.

V gene TRBV5-1 combines with J gene TRBJ2-2, with a weak D call TRBD2 (6 bases). Trimming removed 5 bases from V and 7 bases from J, with 9 bases in between. Looked up from germline, CDR1 is SGHRS and CDR2 is YFSETQ. The CDR3 runs 12 residues. CDR3 bases: TGCGCCAGCAGTTTTAGCGGCGGGGAGCTGTTTTTT. It is translated as CASSFSGGELFF.

The CDR3 here is CASSYLGQGADGYTF. The CDR3 DNA reads TGTGCCAGCAGTTACCTTGGACAGGGGGCGGACGGCTACACCTTC. This chain connects TRBV6-5 to TRBJ1-2; TRBD1 matches 11 bases. J was trimmed by 8 bases and V by 2 bases; bases with no gene match: 7. Germline V gives CDR1 MNHEY, CDR2 SVGAGI. This CDR3 comprises 15 residues.

J is TRBJ2-3 and V is TRBV6-5; TRBD2 matches 11 bases. Germline CDR1 MNHEY, CDR2 SVGAGI. The CDR3 has 16 residues. V was pared by 10 bases and J by 6 bases, with 15 bases of the junction left unmatched. In nucleotides, the CDR3 is TGTGCCATCAGATTCCTACTAGCGGGGGAGAGGGATACGCAGTATTTT. This gives the protein CAIRFLLAGERDTQYF.

The chain has TRBV7-2 and TRBJ1-2; a weak D match, TRBD1 (6 bases). Germline assignment: CDR1 SGHTA and CDR2 FQGNSA. The CDR3 spans 16 residues. V shed 6 bases and J shed 4 bases, with 21 bases lying between them. The chain's CDR3 is CASRKEEDSPFYGYTF. DNA for the CDR3: TGTGCCAGCAGGAAGGAGGAGGACAGCCCTTTCTATGGCTACACCTTC.

This clonotype is termed medium-sized (0.01 to 0.1%). The gene calls are TRBV19 and TRBJ1-5; TRBD1 agrees at 7 bases. CDR1 and CDR2 (germline): LNHDA, SQIVND (reference sequence). V lost 3 bases, J lost 4 bases, and 9 bases stayed unmatched. This CDR3 is built from 16 residues. CDR3 loop: CASSINTGVRNQPQHF. The DNA of the CDR3 is TGTGCCAGTAGTATCAACACAGGGGTTCGGAATCAGCCCCAGCATTTT.

J is TRBJ2-4 and V is TRBV18; the D gene is possibly TRBD1 (5 bases). CDR1 is KGHSH, CDR2 LQKENI, per germline. The V end lost 5 bases, the J end lost 0 bases, and 14 bases lay between the germline ends. CDR3 length: 16 amino acids. CDR3 sequence: CASSIRQPLAKNIQYF. The CDR3 DNA reads TGTGCCAGCTCAATCCGACAGCCCCTAGCCAAAAACATTCAGTACTTC.

This clonotype was seen more than once but under ten times. The chain links TRBV7-2 to TRBJ2-7; D remains ambiguous. This CDR3 is 11 amino acids long. Germline V lookup: CDR1 SGHTA, CDR2 FQGNSA. Trimming shortened V by 4 bases and J by 7 bases, and 8 bases separated the two germline ends. CDR3 amino acids: CASSSLGEQYF. The DNA of the CDR3 is TGTGCCAGCAGCTCTCTTGGGGAGCAGTACTTC.

The genes are TRBV20-1 and TRBJ1-2; D remains unclear. From germline, CDR1 is DFQATT and CDR2 SNEGSKA (reference sequence). The CDR3 spans 12 residues. The V and J ends lost 0 bases and 11 bases respectively, with 13 bases between them. CDR3: CSARDRQDVYTF. The CDR3 DNA reads as TGCAGTGCTAGAGACCGGCAGGATGTGTACACCTTC.

The chain is built from TRBV5-5 and TRBJ1-3; D perhaps matches TRBD1 (6 bases). CDR1 is SGHKS and CDR2 is YYEKEE in the germline V gene (reference sequence). This CDR3 region has 16 residues. V was pared by 4 bases and J by 0 bases, with 14 bases between. The DNA of the CDR3 is TGTGCCAGCAGCCCGGACAGTATTTACTCTGGAAACACCATATATTTT. It codes for CASSPDSIYSGNTIYF.

J is TRBJ2-1 and V is TRBV6-1; TRBD1 might be the D (5 bases). CDR1 is MNHNS and CDR2 is SASEGT in the germline V gene. The CDR3 runs to 12 residues. V was trimmed by 5 bases and J by 7 bases, leaving 9 bases between them. The CDR3, as DNA: TGTGCCAGCAGTTTAGGGGATAATGAGCAGTTCTTC. Translation: CASSLGDNEQFF.

The J gene is TRBJ1-1, the V gene TRBV11-2, with D hard to call. Germline CDR1 is SGHAT and CDR2 is FQNNGV. The CDR3 spans 18 residues. V was trimmed by 0 bases and J by 3 bases, leaving 20 bases between them. CDR3 coding DNA: TGTGCCAGCAGCTTAGATGGGTACCGGTCGGGAGCGGACACTGAAGCTTTCTTT. This codes for CASSLDGYRSGADTEAFF.

The V and J genes are TRBV7-2 and TRBJ1-4; 8 positions match TRBD1. CDR3 length: 18 residues. The V gene end was trimmed by 5 bases and the J gene end by 0 bases; junction bases not matched to a gene: 11. CDR1 is SGHTA and CDR2 is FQGNSA in the germline V gene. CDR3 in DNA: TGTGCCAGCAGCACCCCCGGGACAGGCGCTGCAACTAATGAAAAACTGTTTTTT. Translation: CASSTPGTGAATNEKLFF.

This clonotype is medium-sized by share. CDR3 DNA sequence: TGCAGCGTTGGACAGGGGCAAGGGGGTGGCTACACCTTC. Protein product: CSVGQGQGGGYTF. V and J are TRBV29-1 and TRBJ1-2; 8 bases agree with TRBD1. CDR3 size: 13 residues. After removal of 4 bases from V and 7 bases from J, the junction contained 8 bases not matched to a gene. Germline V gene lookup returns CDR1 SQVTM and CDR2 ANQGSEA.

In this sample, this clonotype turned up a few times. V usage is TRBV6-5 and J usage is TRBJ2-7, with no clear D. V gave up 10 bases and J gave up 2 bases, with 15 bases separating them. Germline values: CDR1 MNHEY, CDR2 SVGAGI. This CDR3 contains 13 residues. CDR3 DNA: TGTGCCACCTTGAGGCCTCTAGCCTACGAGCAGTACTTC. It yields the protein CATLRPLAYEQYF.

In its sample, this clonotype is medium-sized. J is TRBJ2-3 and V is TRBV15, with TRBD2 as a possible D gene (6 bases). The germline V and J ends were trimmed by 5 bases and 3 bases, with 6 bases remaining between them. Germline V lookup: CDR1 LNHNV, CDR2 YYDKDF (reference sequence). The CDR3 sequence is 12 residues long. The CDR3: CATSGGTDTQYF. The CDR3 nucleotides are TGTGCCACCAGCGGGGGGACAGATACGCAGTATTTT.

Sample share makes this clonotype medium-sized. CDR3 nucleotide sequence: TGCAGCGTTGAAAGTCAGACCTACGAGCAGTACTTC. This codes for CSVESQTYEQYF. The chain couples TRBV29-1 to TRBJ2-7; D ambiguous. CDR3 length equals 12 residues. V was trimmed by 2 bases and J by 2 bases, leaving 7 bases between them. CDR1 is SQVTM, CDR2 ANQGSEA, per germline.

This clonotype counts as medium-sized. In DNA form, the CDR3 reads TGCAGCGTCCTGGGGGCCCAAGAGACCCAGTACTTC. This translates into CSVLGAQETQYF. This chain joins TRBV29-1 and TRBJ2-5, with D possibly matching TRBD1 (6 bases). The CDR3 consists of 12 residues. CDR1 is SQVTM and CDR2 is ANQGSEA in the germline V gene. With 6 bases removed from V and 1 base from J, the gap between germline ends came to 9 bases.

The chain recombines TRBV6-5 with TRBJ1-1, with 8 bases aligning to TRBD1. V was clipped by 2 bases and J by 1 base; unmatched bases: 0. Germline-derived CDR1 and CDR2 are MNHEY and SVGAGI. The CDR3 has 14 amino acids. The CDR3 here is CASSYGQGNTEAFF. The CDR3 DNA reads as TGTGCCAGCAGTTACGGACAGGGGAACACTGAAGCTTTCTTT.

This clonotype counts as medium-sized. CDR3 DNA: TGTGCCACCAGCAGGGGGGGAGGGGCGTGGAGGCCGAATGAGCAGTTCTTC. Translated, it gives CATSRGGGAWRPNEQFF. The chain carries TRBV15 and TRBJ2-1, with 7 bases identical to TRBD2. CDR3 length equals 17 residues. Unmatched junction bases numbered 15, after V lost 3 bases and J lost 7 bases. Per germline, CDR1 LNHNV and CDR2 YYDKDF (reference sequence).

The chain recombines TRBV20-1 with TRBJ2-5; possibly TRBD1 or TRBD2 for D (6 bases each). This CDR3 has 12 residues. Trimming cost V 4 bases and J 3 bases, with 9 bases left between them. The germline V gene has CDR1 DFQATT and CDR2 SNEGSKA (reference sequence). CDR3 protein: CSATGAEETQYF. The CDR3 nucleotides are TGCAGTGCTACGGGGGCTGAAGAGACCCAGTACTTC.